This passage covers 22 T cell receptor beta chains from one sample sequenced in a study of cytomegalovirus exposure and HLA in healthy donors. The PCR used 60 Vbeta and 13 Jbeta primers. Generated by immunoSEQ multiplex PCR, the TCRdb table keeps only in-frame clones and is missing some. In all, the sample yields around 100,000 clones. The sequencing sample was made of PBMCs. These TCRs come from a man aged 40-49 years in good health and CMV-seronegative.

This chain connects TRBV19 to TRBJ1-1, with D hard to call. V was pared by 4 bases and J by 0 bases, with 18 bases between. This CDR3 is 17 amino acids long. CDR1 is LNHDA, CDR2 SQIVND, per germline (reference sequence). Here the CDR3 reads CASSTLPGKTMNTEAFF. The CDR3, as DNA: TGTGCCAGTAGTACTTTACCGGGAAAAACGATGAACACTGAAGCTTTCTTT.

The chain employs TRBV28 and TRBJ2-1; TRBD2 aligns across 12 bases. The CDR3 has 14 residues. CDR1 is MDHEN, CDR2 SYDVKM, per germline. V shed 6 bases, J shed 10 bases, and the junction held 7 bases outside the gene matches. For the CDR3, the DNA is TGTGCCAGCAGACCTAGCGGGAGGGCAGAAGAGCAGTTCTTC. Encoded protein: CASRPSGRAEEQFF.

The rearrangement uses TRBV21-1 and TRBJ2-7; the tabulated D call, TRBD1, remains unverified against the DNA. TRBV21-1 is noted as a pseudogene. The CDR3 runs to 14 residues. CDR3 sequence (DNA): TGTGCCAGTGAGGGTACAGGGTCGTCCTACGAGCAGTACTTC. This codes for CASEGTGSSYEQYF.

The chain is built from TRBV28 and TRBJ2-5; D is perhaps TRBD2 (6 bases). This CDR3 contains 15 residues. Trimming shortened V by 6 bases and J by 1 base, and 15 bases separated the two germline ends. The germline CDR1 and CDR2 sequences are MDHEN and SYDVKM. CDR3 sequence reads: CASRLAGQSQETQYF. The CDR3 DNA is TGTGCCAGCAGACTGGCGGGGCAGAGCCAAGAGACCCAGTACTTC.

The rearrangement joins TRBV7-9 to TRBJ1-2; D ambiguous. The CDR3 has 16 residues. Trimming removed 1 base at V and 6 bases at J, with 18 bases between. CDR1 is SEHNR, CDR2 FQNEAQ, per germline (reference sequence). The CDR3 loop reads CASSLGGRSRVDGYTF. The CDR3 DNA follows: TGTGCCAGCAGCTTAGGAGGGAGGAGTCGGGTGGATGGCTACACCTTC.

This chain connects TRBV19 to TRBJ1-4, with a possible D match to TRBD1 (6 bases). CDR1 and CDR2 (germline): LNHDA, SQIVND (reference sequence). The CDR3 runs 17 residues. Trimming took off 6 bases at V and 0 bases at J, with 17 bases between the two ends. Here the CDR3 reads CASSNRDKSATNEKLFF. The CDR3 nucleotides read TGTGCCAGTAGCAACCGGGACAAGTCTGCAACTAATGAAAAACTGTTTTTT.

The rearrangement uses TRBV30 and TRBJ2-5; D gene ambiguous. This CDR3 is 15 amino acids long. The germline gives CDR1 GTSNPN, CDR2 SVGIG (reference sequence). V was cut by 3 bases and J by 2 bases, with 16 bases left in between. This chain's CDR3 is CAWSDRVTLQETQYF. CDR3 DNA: TGTGCCTGGAGCGACCGCGTGACTCTACAAGAGACCCAGTACTTC.

The J gene is TRBJ1-2, the V gene TRBV4-1; tentative D call: TRBD1 (5 bases). V lost 0 bases and J 7 bases, leaving 12 bases between the germline ends. Germline CDR1 and CDR2: MGHRA and YSYEKL. CDR3 size: 14 residues. CDR3 protein: CASSQESGVPGYTF. For the CDR3, the DNA is TGCGCCAGCAGCCAAGAGTCGGGGGTCCCTGGCTACACCTTC.

The gene calls are TRBV10-3 and TRBJ2-1; D perhaps matches TRBD2 (6 bases). The CDR3 consists of 13 residues. Germline V gene lookup returns CDR1 ENHRY and CDR2 SYGVKD. The V and J ends lost 6 bases and 3 bases respectively, with 9 bases between them. The chain's CDR3 is CAISPGLYNEQFF. In DNA form, the CDR3 reads TGTGCCATCAGCCCGGGACTCTACAATGAGCAGTTCTTC.

The chain carries TRBV4-1 and TRBJ1-2, with a weak D call TRBD1 (6 bases). Germline-derived CDR1 and CDR2 are MGHRA and YSYEKL. V was pared by 2 bases and J by 4 bases, with 20 bases between. The CDR3 consists of 17 residues. CDR3 in DNA: TGCGCCAGCAGCCAACCGGGTACGGACAGACGGATCTATGGCTACACCTTC. This gives the protein CASSQPGTDRRIYGYTF.

V is TRBV30 and J is TRBJ2-4, with D perhaps matching TRBD1 (6 bases). The CDR3 consists of 16 residues. The V and J ends lost 3 bases and 3 bases respectively, with 18 bases between them. Germline V gene lookup returns CDR1 GTSNPN and CDR2 SVGIG (reference sequence). The CDR3 DNA reads TGTGCCTGGAGCGACAAATACAAGGGGGACAAAAACATTCAGTACTTC. Its protein product is CAWSDKYKGDKNIQYF.

V and J are TRBV18 and TRBJ1-5; D is ambiguous. Trimming took 3 bases from V and 4 from J, leaving 10 bases between them. CDR1 is KGHSH, CDR2 LQKENI, per germline. The CDR3 has 14 amino acids. The CDR3 is CASSPVGPNQPQHF. The DNA of the CDR3 is TGTGCCAGCTCACCGGTCGGTCCGAATCAGCCCCAGCATTTT.

The chain recombines TRBV18 with TRBJ2-3, with 8 bases identical to TRBD2. After removal of 4 bases from V and 1 base from J, the junction contained 13 bases not matched to a gene. The CDR3 has 18 residues. Germline V gene lookup returns CDR1 KGHSH and CDR2 LQKENI. The CDR3 sequence is CASSQSTSGAVGTDTQYF. DNA for the CDR3: TGTGCCAGCTCACAATCCACTAGCGGTGCCGTCGGCACAGATACGCAGTATTTT.

The V gene is TRBV11-2, the J gene TRBJ2-7, with D possibly matching TRBD2 (6 bases). Looked up from germline, CDR1 is SGHAT and CDR2 is FQNNGV. Trimming removed 4 bases at V and 0 bases at J, with 13 bases between. The CDR3 runs to 15 residues. CDR3 DNA sequence: TGTGCCAGCAGCTACACGGGGGTAAACTCCTACGAGCAGTACTTC. Translated: CASSYTGVNSYEQYF.

This sequence joins TRBV2 and TRBJ2-3, with 8 bases lining up with TRBD1. In germline, CDR1 is SNHLY, CDR2 FYNNEI. The CDR3 length is 15 residues. V was pared by 7 bases and J by 4 bases, with 10 bases of the junction left unmatched. CDR3 protein: CASTEQGDNADTQYF. The CDR3 DNA reads as TGTGCCAGCACCGAACAGGGGGACAATGCAGATACGCAGTATTTT.

This chain links TRBV2 with TRBJ2-3, with a tentative D call TRBD2 (7 bases). Germline CDR1 and CDR2: SNHLY and FYNNEI. CDR3 size: 14 residues. Trimming pared 6 bases from V and 6 bases from J, leaving 16 bases between. The CDR3, as DNA: TGTGCCAGCAGCCAGGGAGGGGGTGTGGATACGCAGTATTTT. It yields the protein CASSQGGGVDTQYF.

The V gene is TRBV6-5, the J gene TRBJ1-6; the D is unclear. V lost 0 bases, J lost 6 bases, and 9 bases lay in between. Germline V gives CDR1 MNHEY, CDR2 SVGAGI. This CDR3 is 15 amino acids long. The CDR3 coding sequence is TGTGCCAGCAGTTACTCTTGGGAGGGTAATTCACCCCTCCACTTT. It yields the protein CASSYSWEGNSPLHF.

The CDR3 here is CAISGEGQGKVYGYTF. CDR3 nucleotides: TGTGCCATCAGTGGGGAAGGACAGGGTAAAGTCTATGGCTACACCTTC. The chain joins TRBV10-3 to TRBJ1-2; 8 bases align to TRBD1. This CDR3 comprises 16 residues. Unmatched junction bases numbered 11, after V lost 4 bases and J lost 4 bases. The germline gives CDR1 ENHRY, CDR2 SYGVKD.

The J gene is TRBJ2-1, the V gene TRBV11-2, with 7 positions matching TRBD1. In germline, CDR1 is SGHAT, CDR2 FQNNGV. The junction had 1 base not matched to a gene; V was cut back by 0 bases and J by 2 bases. CDR3 size: 15 residues. DNA of the CDR3: TGTGCCAGCAGCTTAGACCAGGGGGCCTACAATGAGCAGTTCTTC. Amino acid sequence: CASSLDQGAYNEQFF.

The V gene is TRBV19, the J gene TRBJ1-5, with D unresolved. The CDR3 totals 17 residues. The V end lost 3 bases, the J end lost 6 bases, and 21 bases lay between the germline ends. Germline CDR1 is LNHDA and CDR2 is SQIVND (reference sequence). CDR3 loop: CASSISGLTVAVQPQHF. The CDR3 nucleotides are TGTGCCAGTAGTATCTCTGGCCTGACGGTGGCGGTTCAGCCCCAGCATTTT.

V is TRBV5-1 and J is TRBJ2-3; no firm D call. Looked up from germline, CDR1 is SGHRS and CDR2 is YFSETQ. This CDR3 is 14 amino acids long. V gave up 0 bases and J gave up 5 bases, with 10 bases separating them. CDR3 amino acids: CASSLVAGRDTQYF. In nucleotides, the CDR3 is TGCGCCAGCAGCTTGGTGGCAGGCAGAGATACGCAGTATTTT.

This sequence joins TRBV5-1 and TRBJ1-2, with D maybe TRBD1 (5 bases). This CDR3 has 16 residues. V dropped 4 bases and J dropped 7 bases, with 23 bases sitting between them. Germline V CDR1 and CDR2: SGHRS, YFSETQ. The CDR3 region has the DNA TGCGCCAGCAGCCAAACAGTGATCGGGAGGGGTGGTGGCTACACCTTC. It translates to CASSQTVIGRGGGYTF.